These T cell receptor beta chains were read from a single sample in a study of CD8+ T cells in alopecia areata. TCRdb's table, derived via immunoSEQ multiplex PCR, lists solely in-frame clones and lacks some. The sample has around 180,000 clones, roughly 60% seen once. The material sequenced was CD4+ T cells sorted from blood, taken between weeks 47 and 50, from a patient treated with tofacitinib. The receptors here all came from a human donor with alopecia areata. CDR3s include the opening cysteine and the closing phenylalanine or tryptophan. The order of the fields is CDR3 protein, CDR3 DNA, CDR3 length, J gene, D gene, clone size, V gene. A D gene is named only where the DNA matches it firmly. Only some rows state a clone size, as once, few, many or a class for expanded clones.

cdr3_aa: CASSLPKGTNYGYTF
cdr3_nt: TGTGCCAGCAGCCTCCCGAAGGGAACGAACTATGGCTACACCTTC
cdr3_length: 15
j_call: TRBJ1-2
d_call: .
clone_size: .
v_call: TRBV14

cdr3_aa: CATSSKWSYEQYF
cdr3_nt: TGTGCCACCAGCAGTAAGTGGTCCTACGAGCAGTACTTC
cdr3_length: 13
j_call: TRBJ2-7
d_call: .
clone_size: .
v_call: TRBV15

cdr3_aa: CASSRALQGEQYF
cdr3_nt: TGTGCCAGCAGCCGGGCCCTACAGGGGGAGCAGTACTTC
cdr3_length: 13
j_call: TRBJ2-4
d_call: TRBD1
clone_size: .
v_call: TRBV7-6

cdr3_aa: CASSEYGSGGNSPLHF
cdr3_nt: TGTGCCAGCAGTGAATACGGCAGCGGAGGCAATTCACCCCTCCACTTT
cdr3_length: 16
j_call: TRBJ1-6
d_call: .
clone_size: .
v_call: TRBV25-1

cdr3_aa: CAWRLDSENSPLHF
cdr3_nt: TGTGCCTGGCGCCTGGACAGTGAGAATTCACCCCTCCACTTT
cdr3_length: 14
j_call: TRBJ1-6
d_call: .
clone_size: .
v_call: TRBV30

cdr3_aa: CASSLATATSGEQFF
cdr3_nt: TGTGCCAGCAGCTTAGCCACGGCGACCAGCGGTGAGCAGTTCTTC
cdr3_length: 15
j_call: TRBJ2-1
d_call: .
clone_size: few
v_call: TRBV7-6

cdr3_aa: CASSLTPQGTTF
cdr3_nt: TGTGCCAGCAGCCTCACACCACAGGGTACCACCTTC
cdr3_length: 12
j_call: TRBJ1-2
d_call: .
clone_size: .
v_call: TRBV11-2

cdr3_aa: CSVEVVGDNTEAFF
cdr3_nt: TGCAGCGTTGAAGTTGTAGGGGATAACACTGAAGCTTTCTTT
cdr3_length: 14
j_call: TRBJ1-1
d_call: .
clone_size: .
v_call: TRBV29-1

cdr3_aa: CASSLDRVNSPLHF
cdr3_nt: TGTGCCAGCAGTTTGGACAGGGTTAATTCACCCCTCCACTTT
cdr3_length: 14
j_call: TRBJ1-6
d_call: TRBD1
clone_size: .
v_call: TRBV27

cdr3_aa: CASSVTSGGQETQYF
cdr3_nt: TGCGCCAGCAGCGTGACAAGCGGGGGCCAAGAGACCCAGTACTTC
cdr3_length: 15
j_call: TRBJ2-5
d_call: TRBD2
clone_size: .
v_call: TRBV5-1

cdr3_aa: CAWSVDRNYQPQHF
cdr3_nt: TGTGCCTGGAGTGTAGACAGAAACTATCAGCCCCAGCATTTT
cdr3_length: 14
j_call: TRBJ1-5
d_call: .
clone_size: .
v_call: TRBV30

cdr3_aa: CASSLLPNEKLFF
cdr3_nt: TGCGCCAGCAGCTTGTTGCCGAATGAAAAACTGTTTTTT
cdr3_length: 13
j_call: TRBJ1-4
d_call: .
clone_size: .
v_call: TRBV5-1

cdr3_aa: CASSRLAGVPDTQYF
cdr3_nt: TGTGCCAGCAGCAGACTAGCGGGGGTCCCAGATACGCAGTATTTT
cdr3_length: 15
j_call: TRBJ2-3
d_call: TRBD2
clone_size: .
v_call: TRBV5-6

cdr3_aa: CASSLTGGETQYF
cdr3_nt: TGTGCCAGCAGCTTAACGGGAGGGGAGACCCAGTACTTC
cdr3_length: 13
j_call: TRBJ2-5
d_call: TRBD2
clone_size: once
v_call: TRBV7-9

cdr3_aa: CSGGAGTNADTQYF
cdr3_nt: TGCAGCGGGGGGGCAGGAACGAACGCGGATACGCAGTATTTT
cdr3_length: 14
j_call: TRBJ2-3
d_call: .
clone_size: few
v_call: TRBV29-1

cdr3_aa: CSARITVNTGELFF
cdr3_nt: TGCAGCGCCAGAATTACAGTGAACACCGGGGAGCTGTTTTTT
cdr3_length: 14
j_call: TRBJ2-2
d_call: .
clone_size: .
v_call: TRBV29-1

cdr3_aa: CSVEGSATGREDQPQHF
cdr3_nt: TGCAGCGTTGAAGGCAGCGCGACAGGGAGGGAGGATCAGCCCCAGCATTTT
cdr3_length: 17
j_call: TRBJ1-5
d_call: TRBD1
clone_size: once
v_call: TRBV29-1

cdr3_aa: CASSQGLVQETQYF
cdr3_nt: TGTGCCAGCAGTCAAGGGCTCGTCCAAGAGACCCAGTACTTC
cdr3_length: 14
j_call: TRBJ2-5
d_call: .
clone_size: .
v_call: TRBV2

cdr3_aa: CASSPQGSGGHPYEQYF
cdr3_nt: TGTGCCAGCAGCCCCCAAGGTAGCGGGGGCCACCCCTACGAGCAGTACTTC
cdr3_length: 17
j_call: TRBJ2-7
d_call: TRBD2
clone_size: .
v_call: TRBV7-9

cdr3_aa: CSVGGLAQTGELFF
cdr3_nt: TGCAGCGTGGGGGGACTAGCACAGACCGGGGAGCTGTTTTTT
cdr3_length: 14
j_call: TRBJ2-2
d_call: TRBD2
clone_size: once
v_call: TRBV29-1

cdr3_aa: CASSQDPGSAPYGYTF
cdr3_nt: TGCGCCAGCAGCCAAGATCCGGGATCCGCTCCCTATGGCTACACCTTC
cdr3_length: 16
j_call: TRBJ1-2
d_call: .
clone_size: .
v_call: TRBV4-3

cdr3_aa: CASSQPGTGDGYTF
cdr3_nt: TGCGCCAGCAGCCAACCCGGGACAGGGGACGGCTACACCTTC
cdr3_length: 14
j_call: TRBJ1-2
d_call: TRBD1
clone_size: .
v_call: TRBV4-3

cdr3_aa: CASSEVGAGSGGELFF
cdr3_nt: TGTGCCAGCAGTGAAGTGGGGGCAGGGTCTGGCGGGGAGCTGTTTTTT
cdr3_length: 16
j_call: TRBJ2-2
d_call: .
clone_size: .
v_call: TRBV25-1

cdr3_aa: CAWRNVQGSYEQYF
cdr3_nt: TGTGCCTGGAGGAACGTACAGGGCTCCTACGAGCAGTACTTC
cdr3_length: 14
j_call: TRBJ2-7
d_call: .
clone_size: few
v_call: TRBV30

cdr3_aa: CASSETPLISEAFF
cdr3_nt: TGTGCCAGCAGTGAAACCCCCTTGATCAGTGAAGCTTTCTTT
cdr3_length: 14
j_call: TRBJ1-1
d_call: .
clone_size: .
v_call: TRBV7-2

cdr3_aa: CSANLGQYEQYF
cdr3_nt: TGCAGCGCTAACCTCGGACAGTACGAGCAGTACTTC
cdr3_length: 12
j_call: TRBJ2-7
d_call: .
clone_size: few
v_call: TRBV29-1

cdr3_aa: CASSENRSGPNTEAFF
cdr3_nt: TGTGCCAGCAGTGAAAATCGGTCGGGACCGAACACTGAAGCTTTCTTT
cdr3_length: 16
j_call: TRBJ1-1
d_call: .
clone_size: .
v_call: TRBV2

cdr3_aa: CASTRGGNDNQPQHF
cdr3_nt: TGTGCCAGTACAAGGGGAGGGAACGACAATCAGCCCCAGCATTTT
cdr3_length: 15
j_call: TRBJ1-5
d_call: .
clone_size: .
v_call: TRBV19

cdr3_aa: CGTGNNEQFF
cdr3_nt: TGTGGGACAGGGAACAATGAGCAGTTCTTC
cdr3_length: 10
j_call: TRBJ2-1
d_call: TRBD1
clone_size: few
v_call: TRBV29-1

cdr3_aa: CASSPQMYQETQYF
cdr3_nt: TGTGCCAGCAGCCCCCAGATGTACCAAGAGACCCAGTACTTC
cdr3_length: 14
j_call: TRBJ2-5
d_call: .
clone_size: .
v_call: TRBV7-9

cdr3_aa: CASSQRPGELFF
cdr3_nt: TGTGCCAGCAGTCAACGCCCCGGGGAGCTGTTTTTT
cdr3_length: 12
j_call: TRBJ2-2
d_call: .
clone_size: .
v_call: TRBV11-1

cdr3_aa: CASSSTGSYGYTF
cdr3_nt: TGTGCCAGCAGCTCCACAGGGTCCTATGGCTACACCTTC
cdr3_length: 13
j_call: TRBJ1-2
d_call: .
clone_size: few
v_call: TRBV5-6

cdr3_aa: CSVRDRKNTGELFF
cdr3_nt: TGCAGCGTGAGGGACAGAAAGAACACCGGGGAGCTGTTTTTT
cdr3_length: 14
j_call: TRBJ2-2
d_call: TRBD1
clone_size: .
v_call: TRBV29-1

cdr3_aa: CASVQGLALNTEAFF
cdr3_nt: TGTGCTAGTGTACAGGGTCTTGCGTTGAACACTGAAGCTTTCTTT
cdr3_length: 15
j_call: TRBJ1-1
d_call: .
clone_size: .
v_call: TRBV12-5

cdr3_aa: CASRHGGEDTQYF
cdr3_nt: TGTGCCAGCCGACACGGAGGAGAAGATACGCAGTATTTT
cdr3_length: 13
j_call: TRBJ2-3
d_call: .
clone_size: .
v_call: TRBV2

cdr3_aa: CAWSVDSNQPQHF
cdr3_nt: TGTGCCTGGAGCGTCGATAGCAATCAGCCCCAGCATTTT
cdr3_length: 13
j_call: TRBJ1-5
d_call: .
clone_size: few
v_call: TRBV30

cdr3_aa: CAWSSLAGSPLHF
cdr3_nt: TGTGCCTGGAGCTCTTTGGCGGGTTCACCCCTCCACTTT
cdr3_length: 13
j_call: TRBJ1-6
d_call: .
clone_size: .
v_call: TRBV30

cdr3_aa: CSVQGQLYGYTF
cdr3_nt: TGCAGCGTTCAAGGACAGCTTTATGGCTACACCTTC
cdr3_length: 12
j_call: TRBJ1-2
d_call: .
clone_size: once
v_call: TRBV29-1

cdr3_aa: CASSPSPQGYNEQFF
cdr3_nt: TGCGCCAGCAGTCCGTCCCCACAGGGGTACAATGAGCAGTTCTTC
cdr3_length: 15
j_call: TRBJ2-1
d_call: TRBD1
clone_size: .
v_call: TRBV23-1

cdr3_aa: CASSLLGPYNEQFF
cdr3_nt: TGTGCCAGCAGCTTACTGGGACCGTACAATGAGCAGTTCTTC
cdr3_length: 14
j_call: TRBJ2-1
d_call: .
clone_size: .
v_call: TRBV7-2

cdr3_aa: CASSSVRTSGGNEQYF
cdr3_nt: TGTGCCAGCAGCTCGGTTCGGACTAGCGGGGGGAACGAGCAGTACTTC
cdr3_length: 16
j_call: TRBJ2-7
d_call: TRBD2
clone_size: .
v_call: TRBV7-8

cdr3_aa: CASSVAISGYGTDTQYF
cdr3_nt: TGTGCCAGCAGCGTAGCGATTAGCGGGTATGGCACAGATACGCAGTATTTT
cdr3_length: 17
j_call: TRBJ2-3
d_call: TRBD2
clone_size: once
v_call: TRBV9